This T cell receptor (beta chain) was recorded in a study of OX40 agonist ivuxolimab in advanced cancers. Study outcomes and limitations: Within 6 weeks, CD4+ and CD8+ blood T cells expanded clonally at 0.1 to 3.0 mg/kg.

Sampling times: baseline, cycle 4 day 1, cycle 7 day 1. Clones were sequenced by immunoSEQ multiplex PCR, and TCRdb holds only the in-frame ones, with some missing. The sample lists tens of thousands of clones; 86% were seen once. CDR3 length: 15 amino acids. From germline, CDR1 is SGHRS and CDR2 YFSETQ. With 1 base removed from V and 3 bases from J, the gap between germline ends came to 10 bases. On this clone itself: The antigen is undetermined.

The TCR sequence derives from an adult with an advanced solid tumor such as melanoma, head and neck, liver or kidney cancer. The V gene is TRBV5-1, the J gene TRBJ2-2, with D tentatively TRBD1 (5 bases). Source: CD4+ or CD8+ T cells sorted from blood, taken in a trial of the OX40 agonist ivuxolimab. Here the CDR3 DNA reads TGCGCCAGCAGCTTGCAGCAGGGTGACACCGGGGAGCTGTTTTTT. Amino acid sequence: CASSLQQGDTGELFF.